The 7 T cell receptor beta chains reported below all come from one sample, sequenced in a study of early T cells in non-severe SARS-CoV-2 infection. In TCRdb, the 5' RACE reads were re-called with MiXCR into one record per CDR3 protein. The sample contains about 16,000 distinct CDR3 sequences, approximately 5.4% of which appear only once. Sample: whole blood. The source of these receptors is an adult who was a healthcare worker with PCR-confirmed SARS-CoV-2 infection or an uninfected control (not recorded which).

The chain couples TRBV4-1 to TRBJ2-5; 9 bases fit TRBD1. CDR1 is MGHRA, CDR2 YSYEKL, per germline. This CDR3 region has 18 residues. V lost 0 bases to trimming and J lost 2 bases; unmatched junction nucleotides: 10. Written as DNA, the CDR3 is TGCGCCAGCAGCCAAGAATTACCTCCGGGACAGGGACAAGAGACCCAGTACTTC. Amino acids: CASSQELPPGQGQETQYF.

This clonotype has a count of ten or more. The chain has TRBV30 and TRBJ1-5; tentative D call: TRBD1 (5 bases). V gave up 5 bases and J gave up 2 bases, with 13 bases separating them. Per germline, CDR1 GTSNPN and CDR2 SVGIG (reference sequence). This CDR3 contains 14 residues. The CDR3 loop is CAWAGGDGNQPQHF. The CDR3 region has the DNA TGTGCCTGGGCTGGGGGGGACGGCAATCAGCCCCAGCATTTT.

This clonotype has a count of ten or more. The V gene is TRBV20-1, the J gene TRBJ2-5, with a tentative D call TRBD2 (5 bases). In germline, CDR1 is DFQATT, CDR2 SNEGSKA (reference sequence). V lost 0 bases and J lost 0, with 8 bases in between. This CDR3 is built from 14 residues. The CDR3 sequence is CSARDGRDQETQYF. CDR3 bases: TGCAGTGCTAGAGATGGGCGGGACCAAGAGACCCAGTACTTC.

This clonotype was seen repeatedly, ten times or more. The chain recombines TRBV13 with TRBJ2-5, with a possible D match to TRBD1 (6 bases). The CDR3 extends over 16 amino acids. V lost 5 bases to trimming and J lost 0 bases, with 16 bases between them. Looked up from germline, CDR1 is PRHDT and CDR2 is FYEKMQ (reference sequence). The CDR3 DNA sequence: TGTGCCAGCAGCCCAGGGGACGGCTTGTACCAAGAGACCCAGTACTTC. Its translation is CASSPGDGLYQETQYF.

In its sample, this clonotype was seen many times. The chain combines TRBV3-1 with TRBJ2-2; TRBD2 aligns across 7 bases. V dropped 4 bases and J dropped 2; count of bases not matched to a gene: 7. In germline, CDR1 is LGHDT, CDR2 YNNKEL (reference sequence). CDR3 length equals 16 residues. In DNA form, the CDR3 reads TGTGCCAGCAGCCGCCAAGCGGGGATCAACACCGGGGAGCTGTTTTTT. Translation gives CASSRQAGINTGELFF.

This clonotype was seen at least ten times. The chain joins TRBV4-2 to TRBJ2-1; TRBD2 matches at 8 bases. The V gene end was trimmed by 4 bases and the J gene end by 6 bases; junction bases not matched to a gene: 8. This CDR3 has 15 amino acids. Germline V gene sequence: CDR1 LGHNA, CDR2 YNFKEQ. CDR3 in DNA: TGTGCCAGCAGCCCCTCGGGCGGGAGGCTCAATGAGCAGTTCTTC. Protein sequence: CASSPSGGRLNEQFF.

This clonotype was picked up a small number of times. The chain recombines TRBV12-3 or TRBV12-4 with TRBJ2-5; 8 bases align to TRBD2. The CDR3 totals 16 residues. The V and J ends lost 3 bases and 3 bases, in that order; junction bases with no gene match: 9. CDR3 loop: CASSFLTTSAKETQYF. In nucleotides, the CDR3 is TGTGCCAGCAGTTTCCTAACGACTAGCGCCAAAGAGACCCAGTACTTC.